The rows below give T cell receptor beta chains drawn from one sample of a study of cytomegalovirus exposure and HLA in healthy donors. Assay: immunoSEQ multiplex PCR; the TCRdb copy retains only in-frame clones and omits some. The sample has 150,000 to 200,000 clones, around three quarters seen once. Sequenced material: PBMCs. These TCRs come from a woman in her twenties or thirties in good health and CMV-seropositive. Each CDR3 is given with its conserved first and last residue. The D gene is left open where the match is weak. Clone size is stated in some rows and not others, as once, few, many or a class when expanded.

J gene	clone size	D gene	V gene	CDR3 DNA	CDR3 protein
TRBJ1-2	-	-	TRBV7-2	TGTGCCAGCAGCTTAAAGGGGTACTATGGCTACACCTTC	CASSLKGYYGYTF
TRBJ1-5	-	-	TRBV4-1	TGCGCCAGCAGCCAAGGGCAGGGCACACAGCCCCAGCATTTT	CASSQGQGTQPQHF
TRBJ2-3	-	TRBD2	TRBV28	TGTGCCAGCAGTTTAACTGGTCTAGCGGGGGGGATTGCAGATACGCAGTATTTT	CASSLTGLAGGIADTQYF
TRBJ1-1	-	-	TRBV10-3	TGTGCCATCGCCCAAGGGGGGGATGAAGCTTTCTTT	CAIAQGGDEAFF
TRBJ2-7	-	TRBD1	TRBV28	TGTGCCAGCAGTTCGATAGGGACAGGAGGTAACTACGAGCAGTACTTC	CASSSIGTGGNYEQYF
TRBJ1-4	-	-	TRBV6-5	TGTGCCAGCAGTTACGGGGAGGGGAGTGAAAAACTGTTTTTT	CASSYGEGSEKLFF
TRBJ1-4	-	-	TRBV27	TGTGCCAGCAGTCCGTTGACACCTTTAAAACTGTTTTTT	CASSPLTPLKLFF
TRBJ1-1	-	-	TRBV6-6	TGTGCCAGCAGTTACTTACGGGTGAACACTGAAGCTTTCTTT	CASSYLRVNTEAFF
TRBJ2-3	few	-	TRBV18	TGTGCCAGCTCACCAATGGGACTTACCACAGATACGCAGTATTTT	CASSPMGLTTDTQYF
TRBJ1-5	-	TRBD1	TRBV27	TGTGCCAGCAGTTTAACAGGGGGCAGCAATCAGCCCCAGCATTTT	CASSLTGGSNQPQHF
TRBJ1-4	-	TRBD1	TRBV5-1	TGCGCCAGCAGCAAACAGGGGGAGGTAACTAATGAAAAACTGTTTTTT	CASSKQGEVTNEKLFF
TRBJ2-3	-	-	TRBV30	TGTGCCTGGAGTGCGGGTGATACGCAGTATTTT	CAWSAGDTQYF
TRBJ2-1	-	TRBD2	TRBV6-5	TGTGCCAGCAGCCCTGGGACGGGGGGGCGGAATGAGCAGTTCTTC	CASSPGTGGRNEQFF
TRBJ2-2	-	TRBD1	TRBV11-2	TGTGCCAGCAGCTTAGAAGTGACAGGGAGGAACACCGGGGAGCTGTTTTTT	CASSLEVTGRNTGELFF
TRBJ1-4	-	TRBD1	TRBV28	TGTGCCAGCAGTCCAGGGGGACAGTTCGACGAAAAACTGTTTTTT	CASSPGGQFDEKLFF
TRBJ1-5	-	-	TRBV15	TGTGCCATCAGCAGAGTCGAGAGGGGCAATCAGCCCCAGCATTTT	CAISRVERGNQPQHF
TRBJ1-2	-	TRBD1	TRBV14	TGTGCCAGCAGCCGGGACAGGGTCAGCTATGGCTACACCTTC	CASSRDRVSYGYTF
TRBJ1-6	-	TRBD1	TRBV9	TGTGCCAGCAGTGACAGGGGCCCTAATTCACCCCTCCACTTT	CASSDRGPNSPLHF
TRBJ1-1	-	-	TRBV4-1	TGCGCCAGCAGCCAAGAGTGGAACAGGGCCGCTTTCTTT	CASSQEWNRAAFF
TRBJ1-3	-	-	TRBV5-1	TGCGCCAGCAGCTTGGGTCTGCGGGATGGCAAGGGTTACTCTGGAAACACCATATATTTT	CASSLGLRDGKGYSGNTIYF
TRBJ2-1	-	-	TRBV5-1	TGCGCCAGCAGCCGGACAAATAAGGCCCACCGGACAGTATACAATGAGCAGTTCTTC	CASSRTNKAHRTVYNEQFF
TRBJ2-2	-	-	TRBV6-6	TGTGCCAGCACCGAGGGGGCTAGCGAAACCGGGGAGCTGTTTTTT	CASTEGASETGELFF
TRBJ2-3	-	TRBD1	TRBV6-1	TGTGCCAGCAGTGAACCGACAGGGGCCCCAGATACGCAGTATTTT	CASSEPTGAPDTQYF
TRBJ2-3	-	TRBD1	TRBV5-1	TGCGCCAGCAGCTTGGTTGCAGGGGGCGAGGATACGCAGTATTTT	CASSLVAGGEDTQYF
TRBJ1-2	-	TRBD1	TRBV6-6	TGTGCCAGCAGTGTCTTGACAGGGATAGGAGGCTACACCTTC	CASSVLTGIGGYTF
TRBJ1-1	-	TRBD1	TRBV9	TGTGCCAGCAGCGTAGTTGCCAGGGGGTTCGCTGAAGCTTTCTTT	CASSVVARGFAEAFF
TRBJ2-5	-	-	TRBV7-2	TGTGCCAGCAGCTCCCCCCGGGTTGGGGAGACCCAGTACTTC	CASSSPRVGETQYF
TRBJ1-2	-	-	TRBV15	TGTGCCACCAGCAGAGTGGGAGGGGGTCCGGCTAATGGCTACACCTTC	CATSRVGGGPANGYTF
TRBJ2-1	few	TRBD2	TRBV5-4	TGTGCCAGCAGCCCCAGACCCCAGCGGGGAGTAAACGATGAGCAGTTCTTC	CASSPRPQRGVNDEQFF
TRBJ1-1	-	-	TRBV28	TGTGCCGTACGGAGTACCCTAGGGAGCACTGAAGCTTTCTTT	CAVRSTLGSTEAFF
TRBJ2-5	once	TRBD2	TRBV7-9	TGTGCCAGCAGCCCATATACTCCTAGCGGGGACATACAAGAGACCCAGTACTTC	CASSPYTPSGDIQETQYF
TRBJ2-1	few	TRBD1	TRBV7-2	TGTGCCAGCAGCACAAGACAGGGGAACAATGAGCAGTTCTTC	CASSTRQGNNEQFF
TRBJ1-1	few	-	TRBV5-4	TGTGCCAGCAGTTTTACAGGGAACACTGAAGCTTTCTTT	CASSFTGNTEAFF
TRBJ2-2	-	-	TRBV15	TGTGCCACCAGCAGACCCGGACAGTCAAACACCGGGGAGCTGTTTTTT	CATSRPGQSNTGELFF
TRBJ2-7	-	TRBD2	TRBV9	TGTGCCAGCAGCGAGACGACTAGCGGAACCTACGAGCAGTACTTC	CASSETTSGTYEQYF
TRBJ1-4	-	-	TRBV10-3	TGTGCCATCAGTCCCGACAGTAATGAAAAACTGTTTTTT	CAISPDSNEKLFF
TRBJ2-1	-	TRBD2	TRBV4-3	TGCGCCAGCAGCGAAGGACTAGCGTCCTACAATGAGCAGTTCTTC	CASSEGLASYNEQFF
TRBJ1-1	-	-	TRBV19	TGTGCCAGTAGTCTACCCCCCGGACAATCCGCTGGCACTGAAGCTTTCTTT	CASSLPPGQSAGTEAFF
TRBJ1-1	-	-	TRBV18	TGTGCCAGCTCACCACAACAGATTGAAGCTTTCTTT	CASSPQQIEAFF
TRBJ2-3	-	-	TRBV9	TGTGCCAGCAGCGTAGAGGGGGTGGGCACAGATACGCAGTATTTT	CASSVEGVGTDTQYF
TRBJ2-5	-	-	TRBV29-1	TGCAGCGTGGGGGGGGCGAGGGCCTCAGAGACCCAGTACTTC	CSVGGARASETQYF
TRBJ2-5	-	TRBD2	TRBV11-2	TGTGCCAGCAGTTCTAGCGGGGCCGGGACCCAGTACTTC	CASSSSGAGTQYF
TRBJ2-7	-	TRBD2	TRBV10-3	TGTGCCATCTCAGTCCTCGGGGCGGGGGTGGGGGGATCCTACGAGCAGTACTTC	CAISVLGAGVGGSYEQYF
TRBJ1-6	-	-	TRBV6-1	TGTGCCAGCAGTGAAGGCGGGGGGCGGAGGTCTTCACCCCTCCACTTT	CASSEGGGRRSSPLHF
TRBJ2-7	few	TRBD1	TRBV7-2	TGTGCCAGCAGCAGCGCCGGGACAGGGGAATGGTACGAGCAGTACTTC	CASSSAGTGEWYEQYF
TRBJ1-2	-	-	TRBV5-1	TGCGCCAGCAGCTTGGCGGAGGACGGGGACTATGGCTACACCTTC	CASSLAEDGDYGYTF